These 6 T cell receptor beta chains were sequenced from one sample in a study of T cell responses to AZD1222 COVID-19 vaccine. TCRdb keeps only in-frame clones here, not all; method: immunoSEQ multiplex PCR. The table lists 77,000 or so clones, less than 95% of them singletons, with around 28% in the top ten. The sample here was peripheral blood, taken 28 days after the second AZD1222 dose. These receptors originate from an adult who received the AZD1222 COVID-19 vaccine.

This chain connects TRBV7-3 to TRBJ2-1; 9 bases map to TRBD1. Germline CDR1 reads SGHTA; CDR2 reads FQGTGA. The CDR3 length is 13 residues. Germline trimming cut 5 bases from V and 6 bases from J; bases unmatched to any gene: 2. In nucleotides, the CDR3 is TGTGCCAGCAGCCAGGGACAGGGCAATGAGCAGTTCTTC. It codes for CASSQGQGNEQFF.

V gene TRBV7-2 combines with J gene TRBJ1-2; D is ambiguous. With 2 bases removed from V and 8 bases from J, the gap between germline ends came to 15 bases. This CDR3 spans 14 amino acids. Germline loops: CDR1 SGHTA, CDR2 FQGNSA. This CDR3 reads CASSLIPNNLGYTF. CDR3 DNA sequence: TGTGCCAGCAGCTTAATCCCGAACAATTTGGGCTACACCTTC.

J is TRBJ2-1 and V is TRBV7-2; possible D gene TRBD1, 6 bases. Looked up from germline, CDR1 is SGHTA and CDR2 is FQGNSA. CDR3 length: 15 amino acids. V was clipped by 3 bases and J by 6 bases, with 15 bases between them. The CDR3 nucleotides are TGTGCCAGCAGCTTTGGGCAGGGGATCCTCAATGAGCAGTTCTTC. As protein: CASSFGQGILNEQFF.

The gene calls are TRBV2 and TRBJ2-1; D is perhaps TRBD1 (6 bases). The germline V gene encodes CDR1 SNHLY and CDR2 FYNNEI. There are 14 residues in the CDR3. Trimming removed 6 bases at V and 5 bases at J, with 14 bases between. CDR3 nucleotide sequence: TGTGCCAGCAGCGAGTGGACAGATAACAATGAGCAGTTCTTC. This translates into CASSEWTDNNEQFF.

The rearrangement uses TRBV15 and TRBJ2-5, with D possibly TRBD1 on 6 matching bases. The germline CDR1 and CDR2 sequences are LNHNV and YYDKDF (reference sequence). Trimming left V 4 bases short and J 2 bases short, with 17 bases between. The CDR3 length is 16 residues. The CDR3 sequence is CATSKSRTVEQETQYF. As DNA, the CDR3 is TGTGCCACCAGCAAATCCCGGACAGTGGAACAAGAGACCCAGTACTTC. The full variable domain, its missing parts supplied by reference TRBV15 and TRBJ2-5, is DAMVIQNPRYQVTQFGKPVTLSCSQTLNHNVMYWYQQKSSQAPKLLFHYYDKDFNNEADTPDNFQSRRPNTSFCFLDIRSPGLGDTAMYLCATSKSRTVEQETQYFGPGTRLLVL.

The V call is TRBV11-2, the J call TRBJ1-3, with D unclear. The V end lost 5 bases, the J end lost 2 bases, and 16 bases lay between the germline ends. Germline CDR1 and CDR2: SGHAT and FQNNGV. This CDR3 has 16 amino acids. This CDR3 reads CASSPYGSQTGNTIYF. The CDR3, as DNA: TGTGCCAGCAGCCCGTACGGGAGCCAGACTGGAAACACCATATATTTT.